Detailed here is one T cell receptor (beta chain). These data originate in a study of shared clonotypes between healthy human individuals. Overall study context: Participating donors consisted of a couple of women and a few men aged 18 to 49.

Roughly 27,000 T cell genomes, or roughly 200 ng DNA, went into the sorted-subset replicate PCRs. Original analysis: Junction-only sequences without quality scores came from ImmunoSEQ, so filtering differed. TCRdb's table, derived via immunoSEQ multiplex PCR, lists solely in-frame clones and lacks some. V and J calls and clone size are given by that table; D and trimming were obtained from the DNA. The repertoire holds about 600,000 clones, roughly 97% seen once, with 0.057% in the top ten. None of the donors, who were healthy HIV-negative adults, had recently had acute infections or vaccinations. With 1 base clipped from V and 7 bases from J, the junction kept 3 bases outside the gene matches. The CDR3 totals 15 residues. CDR1 is SGHAT and CDR2 is FQDESV in the germline V gene (reference sequence).

The V call is TRBV11-1, the J call TRBJ2-1; TRBD2 aligns across 11 bases. Sample: naive CD4+ T cells sorted from blood. Documented subset: CD45RA+ positively selected. This TCR derives from a woman aged 25-40 years in good health. Written as DNA, the CDR3 is TGTGCCAGCAGCTTAGGTCTAGCGGGAGGAAATGAGCAGTTCTTC. Translation: CASSLGLAGGNEQFF.